What follows is one T cell receptor beta chain and its context. Its antigen is still unknown. The data originate from a study of CD8+ T cells in alopecia areata. Study background: Treated patients swallowed 5 to 10 mg of oral tofacitinib twice daily.

Findings and caveats of the study: Only a single nonresponder existed, so baseline CD8+ expansion links stay unclear.

After isolation, RNA underwent reverse transcription to generate cDNA as the sequencing template. Method: immunoSEQ multiplex PCR; TCRdb's copy keeps in-frame clones and lacks some. The table records 100,000 to 150,000 clones, under 65% of them present only once. V was clipped by 4 bases and J by 1 base, with 9 bases between them. Germline CDR1 MNHEY, CDR2 SVGAGI. The CDR3 length is 14 residues. Treatment defined: oral pan-JAK inhibitor, 5-10 mg twice daily. The chain links TRBV6-5 to TRBJ2-3; D perhaps matches TRBD2 (5 bases). The input for sequencing was CD4+ T cells sorted from blood, taken at week 4, from a patient treated with tofacitinib. This clonotype originated in a human donor with alopecia areata. In DNA, the CDR3 is TGTGCCAGCAGTTTGAGCGGCCGCACAGATACGCAGTATTTT. Its translation: CASSLSGRTDTQYF.